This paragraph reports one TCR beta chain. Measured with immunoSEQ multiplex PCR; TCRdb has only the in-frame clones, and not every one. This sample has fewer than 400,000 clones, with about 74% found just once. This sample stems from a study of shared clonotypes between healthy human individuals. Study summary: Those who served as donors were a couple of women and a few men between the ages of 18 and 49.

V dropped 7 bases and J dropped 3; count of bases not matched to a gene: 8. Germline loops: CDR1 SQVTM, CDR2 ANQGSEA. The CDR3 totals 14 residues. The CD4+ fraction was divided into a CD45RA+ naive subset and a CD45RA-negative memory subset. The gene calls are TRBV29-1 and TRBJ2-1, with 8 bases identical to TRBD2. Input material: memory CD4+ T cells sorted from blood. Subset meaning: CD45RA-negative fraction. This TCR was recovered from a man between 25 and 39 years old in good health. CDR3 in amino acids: CSGITSGFYNEQFF. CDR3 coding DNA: TGCAGCGGCATTACTAGCGGCTTCTACAATGAGCAGTTCTTC.